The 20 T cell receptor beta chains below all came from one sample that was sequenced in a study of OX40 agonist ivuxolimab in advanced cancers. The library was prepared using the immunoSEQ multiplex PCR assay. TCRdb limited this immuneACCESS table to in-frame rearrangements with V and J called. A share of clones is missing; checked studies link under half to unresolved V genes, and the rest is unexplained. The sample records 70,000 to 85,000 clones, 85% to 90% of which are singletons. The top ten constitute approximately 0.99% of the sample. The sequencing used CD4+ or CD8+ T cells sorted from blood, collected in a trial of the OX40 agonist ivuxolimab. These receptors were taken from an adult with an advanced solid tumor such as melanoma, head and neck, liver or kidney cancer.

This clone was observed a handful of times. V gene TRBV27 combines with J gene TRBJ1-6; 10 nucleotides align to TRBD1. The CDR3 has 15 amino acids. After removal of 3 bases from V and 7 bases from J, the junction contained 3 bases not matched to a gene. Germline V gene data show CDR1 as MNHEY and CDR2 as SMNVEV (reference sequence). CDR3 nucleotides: TGTGCCAGCAGTTTCATGGGACAGGGGAATTCACCCCTCCACTTT. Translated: CASSFMGQGNSPLHF.

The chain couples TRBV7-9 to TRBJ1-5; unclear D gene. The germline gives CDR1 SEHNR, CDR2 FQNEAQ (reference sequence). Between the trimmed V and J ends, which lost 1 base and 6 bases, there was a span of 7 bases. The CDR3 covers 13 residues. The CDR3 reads CASSLETRQPQHF. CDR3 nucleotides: TGTGCCAGCAGCTTAGAGACTCGTCAGCCCCAGCATTTT.

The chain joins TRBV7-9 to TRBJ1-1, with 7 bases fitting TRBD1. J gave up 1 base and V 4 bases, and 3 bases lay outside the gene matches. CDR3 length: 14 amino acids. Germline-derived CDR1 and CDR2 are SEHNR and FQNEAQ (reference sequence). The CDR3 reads CASSSTGTNTEAFF. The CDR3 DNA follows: TGTGCCAGCAGCTCGACAGGGACGAACACTGAAGCTTTCTTT.

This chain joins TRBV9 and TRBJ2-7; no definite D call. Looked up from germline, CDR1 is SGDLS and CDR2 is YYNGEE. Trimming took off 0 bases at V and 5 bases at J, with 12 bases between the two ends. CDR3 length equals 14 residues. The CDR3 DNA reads TGTGCCAGCAGCGTAGAGGATAGATGGAACGAGCAGTACTTC. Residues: CASSVEDRWNEQYF.

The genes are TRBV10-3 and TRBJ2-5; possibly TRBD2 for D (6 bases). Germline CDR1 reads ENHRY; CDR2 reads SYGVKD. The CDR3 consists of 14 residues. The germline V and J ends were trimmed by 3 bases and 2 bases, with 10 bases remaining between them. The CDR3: CAISDGGSQETQYF. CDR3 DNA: TGTGCCATCAGTGATGGGGGGTCTCAAGAGACCCAGTACTTC.

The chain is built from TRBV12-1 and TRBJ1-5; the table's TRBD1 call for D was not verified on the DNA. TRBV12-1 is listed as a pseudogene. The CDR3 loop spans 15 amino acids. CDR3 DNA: TGTGCCAGCAGCTTTGGGACAGCGATCAATCAGCCCCAGCATTTT. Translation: CASSFGTAINQPQHF.

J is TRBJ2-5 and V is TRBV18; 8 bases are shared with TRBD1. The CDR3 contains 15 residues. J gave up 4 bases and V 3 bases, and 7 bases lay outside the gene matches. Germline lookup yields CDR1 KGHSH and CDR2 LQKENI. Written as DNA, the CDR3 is TGTGCCAGCTCACCGTGGGGACAGGAGGGAGAGACCCAGTACTTC. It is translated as CASSPWGQEGETQYF.

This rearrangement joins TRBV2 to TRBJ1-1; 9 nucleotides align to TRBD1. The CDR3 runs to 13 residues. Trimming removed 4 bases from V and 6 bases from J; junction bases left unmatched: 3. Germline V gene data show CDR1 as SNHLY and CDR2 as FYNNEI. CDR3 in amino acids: CASSGDRVAEAFF. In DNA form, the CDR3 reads TGTGCCAGCAGTGGGGACAGGGTCGCTGAAGCTTTCTTT.

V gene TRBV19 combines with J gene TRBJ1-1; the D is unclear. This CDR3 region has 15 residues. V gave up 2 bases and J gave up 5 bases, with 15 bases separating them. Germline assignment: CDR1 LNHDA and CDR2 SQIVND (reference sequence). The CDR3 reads CASSITWSGRTEAFF. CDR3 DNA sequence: TGTGCCAGTAGTATAACTTGGTCCGGGAGGACTGAAGCTTTCTTT.

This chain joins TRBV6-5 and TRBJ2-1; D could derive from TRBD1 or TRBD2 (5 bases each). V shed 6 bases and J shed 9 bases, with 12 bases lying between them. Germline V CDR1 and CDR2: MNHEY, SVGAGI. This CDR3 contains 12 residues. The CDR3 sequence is CASSRGEGEQFF. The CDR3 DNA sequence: TGTGCCAGCAGCCGGGGCGAAGGTGAGCAGTTCTTC.

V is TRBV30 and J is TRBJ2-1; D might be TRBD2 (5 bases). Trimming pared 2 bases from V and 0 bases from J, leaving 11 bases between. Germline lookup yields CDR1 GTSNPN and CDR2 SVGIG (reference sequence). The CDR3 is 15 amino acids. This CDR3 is CAWSYGLSSYNEQFF. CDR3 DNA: TGTGCCTGGAGTTATGGACTGAGCTCCTACAATGAGCAGTTCTTC.

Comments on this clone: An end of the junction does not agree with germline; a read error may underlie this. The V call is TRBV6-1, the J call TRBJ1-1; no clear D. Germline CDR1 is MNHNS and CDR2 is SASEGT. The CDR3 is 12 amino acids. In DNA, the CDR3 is TGTGCCGGCAGAAATTGGAACACTGAAGCTTTCTTT. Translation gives CAGRNWNTEAFF.

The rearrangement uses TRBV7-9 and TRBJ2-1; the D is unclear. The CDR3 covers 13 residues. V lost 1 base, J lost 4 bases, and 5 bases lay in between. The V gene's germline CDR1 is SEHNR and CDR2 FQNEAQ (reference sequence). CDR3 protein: CASSLEAYNEQFF. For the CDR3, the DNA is TGTGCCAGCAGCTTAGAGGCGTACAATGAGCAGTTCTTC.

The CDR3 loop is CAISESSELFREDEQFF. CDR3 nucleotide sequence: TGTGCCATCAGTGAGTCGTCTGAGTTGTTCCGGGAGGACGAGCAGTTCTTC. The rearrangement links TRBV10-3 to TRBJ2-1; 7 bases match TRBD2. The CDR3 has 17 residues. Germline V gene lookup returns CDR1 ENHRY and CDR2 SYGVKD. V gave up 0 bases and J gave up 10 bases; unmatched junction bases: 15.

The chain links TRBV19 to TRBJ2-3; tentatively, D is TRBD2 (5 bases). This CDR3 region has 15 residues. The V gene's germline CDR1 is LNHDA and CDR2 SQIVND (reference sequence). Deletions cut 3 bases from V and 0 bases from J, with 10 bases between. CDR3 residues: CASSIQRRSTDTQYF. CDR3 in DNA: TGTGCCAGTAGTATTCAGCGGCGGAGCACAGATACGCAGTATTTT. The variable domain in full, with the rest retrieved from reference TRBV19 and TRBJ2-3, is DGGITQSPKYLFRKEGQNVTLSCEQNLNHDAMYWYRQDPGQGLRLIYYSQIVNDFQKGDIAEGYSVSREKKESFPLTVTSAQKNPTAFYLCASSIQRRSTDTQYFGPGTRLTVL.

DNA for the CDR3: TGTGCCAGCAGTTACAGACTGGAAAGGTTTGGCTACGAGCAGTACTTC. Translating it yields CASSYRLERFGYEQYF. The rearrangement links TRBV6-5 to TRBJ2-7; the D is unclear. Germline CDR1 reads MNHEY; CDR2 reads SVGAGI. The length of the CDR3 is 16 residues. V lost 2 bases to trimming and J lost 3 bases, with 17 bases between them.

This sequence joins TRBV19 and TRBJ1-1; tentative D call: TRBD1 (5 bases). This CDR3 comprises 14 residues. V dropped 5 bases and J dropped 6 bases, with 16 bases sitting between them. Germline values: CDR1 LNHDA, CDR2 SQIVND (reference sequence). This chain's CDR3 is CASSDGAGVPEAFF. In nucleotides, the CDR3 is TGTGCCAGTAGTGACGGGGCGGGGGTGCCTGAAGCTTTCTTT.

CDR3 protein: CASSYIGQGNTEAFF. CDR3 nucleotides: TGTGCCAGCAGTTACATTGGGCAGGGAAACACTGAAGCTTTCTTT. The chain couples TRBV6-6 to TRBJ1-1; TRBD1 is a possible D gene (5 bases). From germline, CDR1 is MNHNY and CDR2 SVGAGI (reference sequence). V was cut by 2 bases and J by 2 bases, with 12 bases left in between. CDR3 size: 15 residues.

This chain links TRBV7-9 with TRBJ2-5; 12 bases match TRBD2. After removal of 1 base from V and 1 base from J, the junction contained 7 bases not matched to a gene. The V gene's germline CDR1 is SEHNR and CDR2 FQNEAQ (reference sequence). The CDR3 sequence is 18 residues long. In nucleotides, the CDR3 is TGTGCCAGCAGCTTAGTGTTATTACTAGCGGGGGGCCAAGAGACCCAGTACTTC. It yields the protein CASSLVLLLAGGQETQYF.

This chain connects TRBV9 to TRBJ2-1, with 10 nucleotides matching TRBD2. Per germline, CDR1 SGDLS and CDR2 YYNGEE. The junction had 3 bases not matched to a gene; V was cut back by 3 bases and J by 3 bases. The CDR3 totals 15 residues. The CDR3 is CASSGASGGYNEQFF. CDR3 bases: TGTGCCAGCAGCGGTGCTAGCGGGGGCTACAATGAGCAGTTCTTC.